What follows are 5 T cell receptor beta chains derived from one specimen sequenced in a study of control samples from healthy donors and cancer patients (dated by TCRdb to about 2020). Library preparation used the immunoSEQ multiplex PCR assay. The clones in this table, taken by TCRdb from immuneACCESS, are in-frame only. Not every clone is retained; where verified, under half of the shortfall comes from an unresolved V gene, and the cause of the rest is unknown. This sample holds under 100,000 clones; approximately 95% were observed only once. The top ten clones comprise about 1.5% of the sample. Sequenced sample: blood. The source is a woman younger than 45 in good health.

The chain links TRBV24-1 to TRBJ1-1; 7 nucleotides line up with TRBD1. This CDR3 contains 15 residues. Germline lookup yields CDR1 KGHDR and CDR2 SFDVKD. V shed 7 bases, J shed 4 bases, and the junction held 11 bases outside the gene matches. CDR3 nucleotides: TGTGCCACCAGAGCCAGACAGGGAGTTGGCACTGAAGCTTTCTTT. Its translation is CATRARQGVGTEAFF.

This chain joins TRBV7-9 and TRBJ1-4, with D hard to call. Per the germline V gene, CDR1 is SEHNR and CDR2 is FQNEAQ (reference sequence). The CDR3 length is 13 residues. V shed 4 bases and J shed 7 bases, with 10 bases lying between them. In nucleotides, the CDR3 is TGTGCCAGCAGCTCCTCGGATGGTGAAAAACTGTTTTTT. This translates into CASSSSDGEKLFF.

The chain uses TRBV6-4 and TRBJ2-6; D perhaps matches TRBD2 (6 bases). Trimming shortened V by 3 bases and J by 0 bases, and 6 bases separated the two germline ends. The CDR3 length is 15 residues. Germline loops: CDR1 MRHNA, CDR2 SNTAGT. The CDR3 DNA sequence: TGTGCCAGCAGTGAGGGGGGCTCTGGGGCCAACGTCCTGACTTTC. Protein product: CASSEGGSGANVLTF.

This clone was recorded a few times. The rearrangement uses TRBV29-1 and TRBJ1-2, with D perhaps matching TRBD1 (6 bases). The CDR3 runs 11 residues. V gave up 8 bases and J gave up 4 bases, with 11 bases separating them. The germline CDR1 and CDR2 sequences are SQVTM and ANQGSEA. The CDR3 loop reads CSFRGLYGYTF. Here the CDR3 DNA reads TGCAGCTTCAGGGGCCTCTATGGCTACACCTTC.

The chain uses TRBV5-1 and TRBJ1-4, with TRBD1 matching 7 bases. The V segment lost 4 bases and the J segment 8 bases; nucleotides outside the gene matches: 8. The germline gives CDR1 SGHRS, CDR2 YFSETQ. The CDR3 extends over 14 amino acids. The CDR3 loop reads CASSPGTEGEKLFF. In DNA form, the CDR3 reads TGCGCCAGCAGCCCCGGGACAGAAGGGGAAAAACTGTTTTTT. Full variable domain (rest looked up from reference TRBV5-1 and TRBJ1-4): KAGVTQTPRYLIKTRGQQVTLSCSPISGHRSVSWYQQTPGQGLQFLFEYFSETQRNKGNFPGRFSGRQFSNSRSEMNVSTLELGDSALYLCASSPGTEGEKLFFGSGTQLSVL.